A selection of T cell receptor beta chains follows, all from one sample in a study of T cells after yellow fever vaccination. Via MiXCR, TCRdb re-called the 5' RACE reads, giving one row per CDR3 protein. The sample consists of roughly 150,000 distinct CDR3 sequences, more than 6% of them appearing once. The sequencing here drew on CD4+ T cells sorted from PBMCs, taken 5 days after the yellow fever booster vaccination. These receptors came from a man aged 30-40 years who received the YFV17D yellow fever vaccine. Both conserved end residues are part of each CDR3. Each record gives: J gene, V gene, clone size, D gene, CDR3 protein, CDR3 DNA. D genes are given only for firm matches. Not all rows give a size; the values are once, few, many and, for expanded clones, a class.

J gene: TRBJ2-7
V gene: TRBV27
clone size: NA
D gene: NA
CDR3 protein: CASSLLGTENYEQYF
CDR3 DNA: TGTGCCAGCAGTTTATTGGGGACGGAGAACTACGAGCAGTACTTC

J gene: TRBJ1-5
V gene: TRBV7-9
clone size: many
D gene: NA
CDR3 protein: CASSFYSNQPQHF
CDR3 DNA: TGTGCCAGCAGCTTTTACAGCAATCAGCCCCAGCATTTT

J gene: TRBJ2-5
V gene: TRBV3-1
clone size: many
D gene: TRBD2
CDR3 protein: CASSTTSGIHYQYF
CDR3 DNA: TGTGCCAGCAGCACGACTAGCGGGATCCACTACCAGTACTTC

J gene: TRBJ2-1
V gene: TRBV12-3/TRBV12-4
clone size: NA
D gene: TRBD2
CDR3 protein: CASSPGLAGRKFF
CDR3 DNA: TGTGCCAGCAGCCCCGGACTAGCGGGAAGAAAGTTCTTC

J gene: TRBJ2-5
V gene: TRBV27
clone size: many
D gene: TRBD2
CDR3 protein: CASRTSWEETQYF
CDR3 DNA: TGTGCCAGCCGGACTAGTTGGGAAGAGACCCAGTACTTC

J gene: TRBJ2-3
V gene: TRBV15
clone size: many
D gene: NA
CDR3 protein: CATSLGGGFDTQYF
CDR3 DNA: TGTGCCACCAGTCTAGGGGGAGGTTTTGATACGCAGTATTTT

J gene: TRBJ2-3
V gene: TRBV27
clone size: many
D gene: NA
CDR3 protein: CASSFQGSDTQYF
CDR3 DNA: TGTGCCAGCAGTTTTCAGGGGTCAGATACGCAGTATTTT

J gene: TRBJ2-1
V gene: TRBV3-1
clone size: many
D gene: NA
CDR3 protein: CASSQSGTSYNEQFF
CDR3 DNA: TGTGCCAGCAGCCAAAGCGGTACCTCCTACAATGAGCAGTTCTTC

J gene: TRBJ2-5
V gene: TRBV7-2
clone size: many
D gene: NA
CDR3 protein: CASSFLGRQETQYF
CDR3 DNA: TGTGCCAGCAGCTTTCTGGGACGGCAAGAGACCCAGTACTTC

J gene: TRBJ2-3
V gene: TRBV5-1
clone size: many
D gene: TRBD2
CDR3 protein: CASSWGGGPTDTQYF
CDR3 DNA: TGCGCCAGCAGCTGGGGCGGGGGGCCCACAGATACGCAGTATTTT

J gene: TRBJ2-5
V gene: TRBV11-2
clone size: NA
D gene: TRBD2
CDR3 protein: CASSQGTSGSRRLETQYF
CDR3 DNA: TGTGCCAGCAGCCAAGGGACTAGCGGGAGTCGAAGGTTGGAGACCCAGTACTTC

J gene: TRBJ2-2
V gene: TRBV19
clone size: many
D gene: NA
CDR3 protein: CASSIFVGETSAGELFF
CDR3 DNA: TGTGCCAGTAGTATTTTCGTGGGGGAGACATCCGCCGGGGAGCTGTTTTTT

J gene: TRBJ2-1
V gene: TRBV7-2
clone size: many
D gene: TRBD1
CDR3 protein: CASSPQHDRGNEQFF
CDR3 DNA: TGTGCCAGCAGCCCCCAGCACGACAGGGGAAATGAGCAGTTCTTC

J gene: TRBJ2-3
V gene: TRBV20-1
clone size: few
D gene: TRBD2
CDR3 protein: CCARGRVSGVTDTQYF
CDR3 DNA: TGCTGTGCTAGAGGAAGGGTTAGCGGGGTCACAGATACGCAGTATTTT

J gene: TRBJ2-5
V gene: TRBV7-2
clone size: many
D gene: NA
CDR3 protein: CASSYRQTQETQYF
CDR3 DNA: TGTGCCAGCAGCTACCGACAGACCCAAGAGACCCAGTACTTC

J gene: TRBJ2-1
V gene: TRBV5-6
clone size: many
D gene: NA
CDR3 protein: CASSFRQNNEQFF
CDR3 DNA: TGTGCCAGCAGTTTCAGACAGAACAATGAGCAGTTCTTC

J gene: TRBJ2-7
V gene: TRBV6-5
clone size: NA
D gene: TRBD2
CDR3 protein: CASSSRGLVSEQYF
CDR3 DNA: TGTGCCAGCAGTTCACGAGGACTAGTCTCCGAGCAGTACTTC

J gene: TRBJ2-2
V gene: TRBV5-1
clone size: NA
D gene: TRBD1
CDR3 protein: CASSWGTVANTGELFF
CDR3 DNA: TGCGCCAGCAGCTGGGGGACAGTCGCGAACACCGGGGAGCTGTTTTTT

J gene: TRBJ2-5
V gene: TRBV7-2
clone size: many
D gene: NA
CDR3 protein: CASSTGQKETQYF
CDR3 DNA: TGTGCCAGCAGCACTGGACAGAAAGAGACCCAGTACTTC

J gene: TRBJ2-7
V gene: TRBV7-9
clone size: many
D gene: NA
CDR3 protein: CASSFKGGSYEQYF
CDR3 DNA: TGTGCCAGCAGCTTTAAAGGGGGCTCCTACGAGCAGTACTTC

J gene: TRBJ2-1
V gene: TRBV11-2
clone size: many
D gene: TRBD2
CDR3 protein: CASSPRLAGETEQFF
CDR3 DNA: TGTGCCAGCAGCCCCCGACTAGCGGGAGAAACTGAGCAGTTCTTC

J gene: TRBJ2-1
V gene: TRBV2
clone size: NA
D gene: TRBD2
CDR3 protein: CASCLTGPGTSGWNEQFF
CDR3 DNA: TGTGCCAGCTGTTTAACCGGACCCGGGACTAGCGGGTGGAATGAGCAGTTCTTC

J gene: TRBJ2-1
V gene: TRBV7-2
clone size: many
D gene: NA
CDR3 protein: CASSNDVSSYNEQFF
CDR3 DNA: TGTGCCAGCAGCAACGACGTAAGTTCCTACAATGAGCAGTTCTTC

J gene: TRBJ1-4
V gene: TRBV10-3
clone size: NA
D gene: TRBD1
CDR3 protein: CAIRGQGLSEKLFF
CDR3 DNA: TGTGCCATCCGGGGACAGGGCTTATCCGAAAAACTGTTTTTT

J gene: TRBJ1-4
V gene: TRBV27
clone size: many
D gene: NA
CDR3 protein: CASSSLDNEKLFF
CDR3 DNA: TGTGCCAGCAGTTCTCTAGACAATGAAAAACTGTTTTTT

J gene: TRBJ2-7
V gene: TRBV7-2
clone size: many
D gene: NA
CDR3 protein: CASSLATGRKHYEQYF
CDR3 DNA: TGTGCCAGCAGCTTAGCGACGGGGCGTAAGCACTACGAGCAGTACTTC

J gene: TRBJ2-1
V gene: TRBV6-1
clone size: many
D gene: NA
CDR3 protein: CASKPYMSSYNEQFF
CDR3 DNA: TGTGCCAGCAAACCCTACATGAGCTCCTACAATGAGCAGTTCTTC

J gene: TRBJ1-4
V gene: TRBV20-1
clone size: many
D gene: NA
CDR3 protein: CSARDRAANEKLFF
CDR3 DNA: TGCAGTGCTAGAGACAGGGCCGCTAATGAAAAACTGTTTTTT

J gene: TRBJ2-5
V gene: TRBV4-2
clone size: few
D gene: TRBD1
CDR3 protein: CASSQERTGVGETQYF
CDR3 DNA: TGTGCCAGCAGCCAAGAACGGACAGGGGTTGGGGAGACCCAGTACTTC

J gene: TRBJ2-7
V gene: TRBV5-5
clone size: many
D gene: NA
CDR3 protein: CASSFRDMSYEQYF
CDR3 DNA: TGTGCCAGCAGCTTCCGGGACATGTCCTACGAGCAGTACTTC

J gene: TRBJ2-7
V gene: TRBV7-2
clone size: many
D gene: TRBD1
CDR3 protein: CASSLGQPIYEQYF
CDR3 DNA: TGTGCCAGCAGCCTGGGACAGCCCATCTACGAGCAGTACTTC

J gene: TRBJ2-1
V gene: TRBV29-1
clone size: many
D gene: NA
CDR3 protein: CSLGNGHTYNEQFF
CDR3 DNA: TGCAGCTTGGGAAATGGCCACACCTACAATGAGCAGTTCTTC

J gene: TRBJ2-3
V gene: TRBV7-3
clone size: many
D gene: NA
CDR3 protein: CASSTGNTDTQYF
CDR3 DNA: TGTGCCAGCAGCACGGGCAACACAGATACGCAGTATTTT

J gene: TRBJ1-1
V gene: TRBV12-3/TRBV12-4
clone size: many
D gene: NA
CDR3 protein: CASSYTQGSEAFF
CDR3 DNA: TGTGCCAGCAGTTACACCCAGGGATCTGAAGCTTTCTTT

J gene: TRBJ2-3
V gene: TRBV20-1
clone size: many
D gene: TRBD2
CDR3 protein: CSVVLAGGDTQYF
CDR3 DNA: TGCAGTGTGGTATTAGCGGGAGGAGATACGCAGTATTTT

J gene: TRBJ2-5
V gene: TRBV5-1
clone size: few
D gene: TRBD1
CDR3 protein: CASSLAGSGQGETQYF
CDR3 DNA: TGCGCCAGCAGCTTGGCCGGTTCCGGACAGGGGGAGACCCAGTACTTC

J gene: TRBJ1-6
V gene: TRBV12-3/TRBV12-4
clone size: many
D gene: TRBD1
CDR3 protein: CASSGGTGGNSPLHF
CDR3 DNA: TGTGCCAGCAGTGGGGGGACAGGGGGAAATTCACCCCTCCACTTT

J gene: TRBJ1-1
V gene: TRBV29-1
clone size: many
D gene: NA
CDR3 protein: CSVVRVAGMNTEAFF
CDR3 DNA: TGCAGCGTTGTGAGGGTGGCGGGGATGAACACTGAAGCTTTCTTT

J gene: TRBJ2-1
V gene: TRBV29-1
clone size: many
D gene: TRBD1
CDR3 protein: CSVTDRAYNEQFF
CDR3 DNA: TGCAGCGTGACTGACAGGGCATACAATGAGCAGTTCTTC

J gene: TRBJ2-7
V gene: TRBV4-3
clone size: NA
D gene: TRBD2
CDR3 protein: CASSPDGTSGYEQYF
CDR3 DNA: TGCGCCAGCAGCCCCGACGGGACTAGCGGCTACGAGCAGTACTTC

J gene: TRBJ2-7
V gene: TRBV5-1
clone size: many
D gene: TRBD1
CDR3 protein: CASSLGQGANPVYEQYF
CDR3 DNA: TGCGCCAGCAGCTTGGGACAGGGGGCTAACCCCGTCTACGAGCAGTACTTC

J gene: TRBJ2-1
V gene: TRBV12-3/TRBV12-4
clone size: many
D gene: NA
CDR3 protein: CASSSRGSLNEQFF
CDR3 DNA: TGTGCCAGCAGTTCACGGGGATCCCTCAATGAGCAGTTCTTC

J gene: TRBJ2-3
V gene: TRBV18
clone size: few
D gene: NA
CDR3 protein: CASSPTRGGTDTQYF
CDR3 DNA: TGTGCCAGCTCACCAACCAGGGGCGGCACAGATACGCAGTATTTT

J gene: TRBJ1-5
V gene: TRBV20-1
clone size: few
D gene: NA
CDR3 protein: CSAVGSRGVLGPQHF
CDR3 DNA: TGCAGTGCGGTCGGAAGCCGCGGGGTGCTGGGGCCCCAGCATTTT

J gene: TRBJ2-7
V gene: TRBV9
clone size: many
D gene: NA
CDR3 protein: CASSVQGSSYEQYF
CDR3 DNA: TGTGCCAGCAGCGTTCAAGGGAGCTCCTACGAGCAGTACTTC

J gene: TRBJ2-7
V gene: TRBV28
clone size: many
D gene: NA
CDR3 protein: CASSSAGDHHEQYF
CDR3 DNA: TGTGCCAGCAGTTCGGCAGGGGACCACCACGAGCAGTACTTC

J gene: TRBJ1-5
V gene: TRBV19
clone size: few
D gene: NA
CDR3 protein: CASSIIAGEPQHF
CDR3 DNA: TGTGCCAGTAGTATTATCGCCGGGGAGCCCCAGCATTTT

J gene: TRBJ2-1
V gene: TRBV20-1
clone size: NA
D gene: TRBD1
CDR3 protein: CSAVTQGEPYNEQFF
CDR3 DNA: TGCAGTGCTGTCACTCAGGGGGAACCCTACAATGAGCAGTTCTTC

J gene: TRBJ2-1
V gene: TRBV29-1
clone size: many
D gene: TRBD2
CDR3 protein: CSVSGRPGNEQFF
CDR3 DNA: TGCAGCGTTAGCGGGAGGCCGGGAAATGAGCAGTTCTTC

J gene: TRBJ2-1
V gene: TRBV14
clone size: many
D gene: TRBD2
CDR3 protein: CASSPMTGTTVYNEQFF
CDR3 DNA: TGTGCCAGCAGCCCTATGACCGGGACTACCGTCTACAATGAGCAGTTCTTC

J gene: TRBJ2-7
V gene: TRBV6-1
clone size: many
D gene: NA
CDR3 protein: CASSTQVPNYEQYF
CDR3 DNA: TGTGCCAGCAGTACCCAGGTCCCTAACTACGAGCAGTACTTC

J gene: TRBJ2-7
V gene: TRBV5-6
clone size: many
D gene: TRBD1
CDR3 protein: CASSGDRSSYEQYF
CDR3 DNA: TGTGCCAGCAGCGGGGACAGGAGCTCCTACGAGCAGTACTTC

J gene: TRBJ1-1
V gene: TRBV6-1
clone size: few
D gene: NA
CDR3 protein: CASRRMALSGTEAFF
CDR3 DNA: TGTGCCAGCAGAAGAATGGCCCTGTCAGGTACTGAAGCTTTCTTT

J gene: TRBJ2-5
V gene: TRBV29-1
clone size: many
D gene: TRBD2
CDR3 protein: CSVELAGPETQYF
CDR3 DNA: TGCAGCGTTGAATTAGCGGGACCGGAGACCCAGTACTTC

J gene: TRBJ2-7
V gene: TRBV7-2
clone size: many
D gene: NA
CDR3 protein: CASSTGPYEQYF
CDR3 DNA: TGTGCCAGCAGTACAGGGCCCTACGAGCAGTACTTC